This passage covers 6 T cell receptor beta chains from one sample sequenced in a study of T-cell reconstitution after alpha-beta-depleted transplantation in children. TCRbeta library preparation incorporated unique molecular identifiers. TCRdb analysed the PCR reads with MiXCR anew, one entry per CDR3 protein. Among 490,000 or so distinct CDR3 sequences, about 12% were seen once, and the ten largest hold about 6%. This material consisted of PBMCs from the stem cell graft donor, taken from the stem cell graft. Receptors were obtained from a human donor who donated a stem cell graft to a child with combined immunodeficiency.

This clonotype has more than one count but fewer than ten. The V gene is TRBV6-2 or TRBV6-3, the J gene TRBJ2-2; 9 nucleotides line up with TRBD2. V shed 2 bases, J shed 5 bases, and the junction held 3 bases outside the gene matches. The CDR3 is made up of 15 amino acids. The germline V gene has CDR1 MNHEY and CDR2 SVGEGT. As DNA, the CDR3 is TGTGCCAGCAGTTACCCCGGACTAGCGACCGGGGAGCTGTTTTTT. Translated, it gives CASSYPGLATGELFF.

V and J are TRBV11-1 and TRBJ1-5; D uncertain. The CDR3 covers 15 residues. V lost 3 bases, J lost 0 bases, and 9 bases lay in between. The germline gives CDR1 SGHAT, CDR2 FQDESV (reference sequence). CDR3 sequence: CASSFLPYSNQPQHF. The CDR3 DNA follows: TGTGCCAGCAGCTTTTTACCGTATAGCAATCAGCCCCAGCATTTT.

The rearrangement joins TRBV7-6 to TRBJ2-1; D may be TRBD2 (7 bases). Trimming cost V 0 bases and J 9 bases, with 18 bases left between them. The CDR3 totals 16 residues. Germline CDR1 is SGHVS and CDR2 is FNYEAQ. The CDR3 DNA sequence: TGTGCCAGCAGCTTAGCGCGAGGGGGGGCTCTCCCTGAGCAGTTCTTC. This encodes CASSLARGGALPEQFF.

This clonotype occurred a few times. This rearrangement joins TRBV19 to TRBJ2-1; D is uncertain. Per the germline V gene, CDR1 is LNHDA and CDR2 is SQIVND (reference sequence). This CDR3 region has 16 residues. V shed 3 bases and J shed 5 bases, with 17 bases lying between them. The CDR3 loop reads CASSMIEFLGDNEQFF. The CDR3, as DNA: TGTGCCAGTAGTATGATCGAGTTCTTAGGAGACAATGAGCAGTTCTTC.

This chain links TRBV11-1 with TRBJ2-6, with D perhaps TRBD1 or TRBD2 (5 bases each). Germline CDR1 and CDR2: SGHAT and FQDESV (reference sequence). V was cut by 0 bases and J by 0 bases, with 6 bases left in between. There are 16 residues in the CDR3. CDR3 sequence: CASSLAGTSGANVLTF. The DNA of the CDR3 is TGTGCCAGCAGCTTAGCGGGGACCTCTGGGGCCAACGTCCTGACTTTC.

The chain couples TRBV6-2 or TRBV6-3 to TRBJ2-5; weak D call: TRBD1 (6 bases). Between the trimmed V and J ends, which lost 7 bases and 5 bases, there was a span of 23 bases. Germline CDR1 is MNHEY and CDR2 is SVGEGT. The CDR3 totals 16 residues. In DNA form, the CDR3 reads TGTGCCAGCAACGAGGCCGACTTTACGAGGGGGGAGACCCAGTACTTC. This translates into CASNEADFTRGETQYF.